This is a list of T cell receptor beta chains from one sample in a study of PD-1 blockade in classical Hodgkin lymphoma. TCRdb keeps only in-frame clones here, not all; method: immunoSEQ multiplex PCR. In the table there are about 20,000 clones, around 81% of which are singletons. The source material was CD4+ T cells from blood. These receptors came from a human donor with classical Hodgkin lymphoma. CDR3s include the opening cysteine and the closing phenylalanine or tryptophan. The order of the fields is clone size, V gene, J gene, D gene, CDR3 protein, CDR3 DNA. A D gene is named only where the DNA matches it firmly. Expanded clones are given a class, and other clones once, few, many or no size at all.

clone size: few
V gene: TRBV2
J gene: TRBJ1-2
D gene: -
CDR3 protein: CASSTTGYGYTF
CDR3 DNA: TGTGCCAGCAGCACTACAGGGTACGGCTACACCTTC

clone size: few
V gene: TRBV5-4
J gene: TRBJ2-7
D gene: TRBD2
CDR3 protein: CASRQGLADPYEQYF
CDR3 DNA: TGTGCCAGCAGACAAGGACTAGCGGATCCCTACGAGCAGTACTTC

clone size: -
V gene: TRBV28
J gene: TRBJ2-7
D gene: -
CDR3 protein: CASSLTGIGEQYF
CDR3 DNA: TGTGCCAGCAGTCTAACAGGGATTGGCGAGCAGTACTTC

clone size: -
V gene: TRBV19
J gene: TRBJ2-3
D gene: -
CDR3 protein: CASSNGRLEADTQYF
CDR3 DNA: TGTGCCAGTAGTAACGGCCGACTCGAAGCAGATACGCAGTATTTT

clone size: few
V gene: TRBV7-2
J gene: TRBJ1-5
D gene: -
CDR3 protein: CASSSPPGGNQPQHF
CDR3 DNA: TGTGCCAGCAGCTCGCCCCCAGGCGGCAATCAGCCCCAGCATTTT

clone size: -
V gene: TRBV28
J gene: TRBJ1-4
D gene: -
CDR3 protein: CASSFEQGLFATNEKLFF
CDR3 DNA: TGTGCCAGCAGTTTCGAACAAGGACTCTTCGCAACTAATGAAAAACTGTTTTTT

clone size: -
V gene: TRBV4-2
J gene: TRBJ1-6
D gene: -
CDR3 protein: CASSQELLRDVNRNSPLHF
CDR3 DNA: TGTGCCAGCAGCCAAGAACTATTACGGGACGTCAATCGGAATTCACCCCTCCACTTT

clone size: few
V gene: TRBV7-9
J gene: TRBJ1-5
D gene: -
CDR3 protein: CASSPGEQPQHF
CDR3 DNA: TGTGCCAGCAGCCCCGGGGAGCAGCCCCAGCATTTT

clone size: -
V gene: TRBV19
J gene: TRBJ1-5
D gene: -
CDR3 protein: CASIPGGVGSQPQHF
CDR3 DNA: TGTGCCAGTATCCCGGGAGGGGTCGGTAGTCAGCCCCAGCATTTT

clone size: -
V gene: TRBV28
J gene: TRBJ2-7
D gene: -
CDR3 protein: CASRSGREQYF
CDR3 DNA: TGTGCCAGCCGTTCGGGTCGCGAGCAGTACTTC

clone size: once
V gene: TRBV6-4
J gene: TRBJ1-2
D gene: -
CDR3 protein: CASSDGDTYGYTF
CDR3 DNA: TGTGCCAGCAGTGACGGGGACACTTATGGCTACACCTTC

clone size: once
V gene: TRBV10-2
J gene: TRBJ2-1
D gene: -
CDR3 protein: CASSDRDTNEQFF
CDR3 DNA: TGCGCCAGCAGTGACAGGGATACCAATGAGCAGTTCTTC

clone size: -
V gene: TRBV11-3
J gene: TRBJ2-3
D gene: -
CDR3 protein: CASSLDPVRSTQYF
CDR3 DNA: TGTGCCAGCAGCTTAGATCCGGTACGGAGTACGCAGTATTTT

clone size: few
V gene: TRBV7-9
J gene: TRBJ1-2
D gene: -
CDR3 protein: CASSLGVGYGYTF
CDR3 DNA: TGTGCCAGCAGCTTAGGAGTGGGCTATGGCTACACCTTC

clone size: once
V gene: TRBV5-1
J gene: TRBJ2-7
D gene: TRBD1
CDR3 protein: CASSPGTGVVYEQYF
CDR3 DNA: TGCGCCAGCAGCCCTGGAACAGGGGTCGTTTACGAGCAGTACTTC

clone size: once
V gene: TRBV2
J gene: TRBJ2-3
D gene: -
CDR3 protein: CASSNNRVGQYF
CDR3 DNA: TGTGCCAGCTCTAACAACAGGGTGGGGCAGTATTTT

clone size: -
V gene: TRBV2
J gene: TRBJ2-2
D gene: -
CDR3 protein: CASSRERTNTGELFF
CDR3 DNA: TGTGCCAGCAGCCGCGAACGCACGAACACCGGGGAGCTGTTTTTT

clone size: -
V gene: TRBV2
J gene: TRBJ1-5
D gene: -
CDR3 protein: CASSEARAGANQPQHF
CDR3 DNA: TGTGCCAGCAGTGAAGCGCGGGCAGGGGCCAATCAGCCCCAGCATTTT

clone size: -
V gene: TRBV19
J gene: TRBJ1-2
D gene: -
CDR3 protein: CASSRGVSPPNYGYTF
CDR3 DNA: TGTGCCAGTAGTCGAGGAGTGAGCCCTCCTAACTATGGCTACACCTTC

clone size: -
V gene: TRBV6-1
J gene: TRBJ2-2
D gene: -
CDR3 protein: CASSDGPGDFDTGELFF
CDR3 DNA: TGTGCCAGCAGTGATGGGCCAGGGGACTTTGACACCGGGGAGCTGTTTTTT

clone size: -
V gene: TRBV7-2
J gene: TRBJ2-3
D gene: TRBD2
CDR3 protein: CASSPLRALSGLSTDTQYF
CDR3 DNA: TGTGCCAGCAGCCCACTTAGGGCCCTTAGCGGGCTCAGCACAGATACGCAGTATTTT

clone size: -
V gene: TRBV2
J gene: TRBJ1-5
D gene: -
CDR3 protein: CASSEGSGPNNQPQHF
CDR3 DNA: TGTGCCAGCAGTGAAGGCAGCGGCCCCAACAATCAGCCCCAGCATTTT

clone size: once
V gene: TRBV19
J gene: TRBJ2-1
D gene: TRBD1
CDR3 protein: CASSNPGQGAHNEQFF
CDR3 DNA: TGTGCCAGTAGTAATCCCGGACAGGGGGCCCACAATGAGCAGTTCTTC

clone size: -
V gene: TRBV27
J gene: TRBJ2-3
D gene: TRBD2
CDR3 protein: CASGGLAGGDTQYF
CDR3 DNA: TGTGCCAGCGGAGGACTAGCGGGGGGAGATACGCAGTATTTT

clone size: -
V gene: TRBV19
J gene: TRBJ2-7
D gene: TRBD2
CDR3 protein: CATHSGNDYEQYF
CDR3 DNA: TGTGCCACGCATAGCGGGAATGACTACGAGCAGTACTTC

clone size: -
V gene: TRBV19
J gene: TRBJ2-2
D gene: -
CDR3 protein: CASSMMGTNTGELFF
CDR3 DNA: TGTGCCAGTAGTATGATGGGGACGAACACCGGGGAGCTGTTTTTT

clone size: -
V gene: TRBV6-5
J gene: TRBJ2-7
D gene: -
CDR3 protein: CACGLLREQYF
CDR3 DNA: TGTGCCTGCGGACTGCTTCGCGAGCAGTACTTC

clone size: -
V gene: TRBV14
J gene: TRBJ2-5
D gene: -
CDR3 protein: CASSQAPRGLQETQYF
CDR3 DNA: TGTGCCAGCAGCCAAGCCCCTCGTGGCCTCCAAGAGACCCAGTACTTC

clone size: -
V gene: TRBV4-2
J gene: TRBJ2-2
D gene: -
CDR3 protein: CASSQEPNTGELFF
CDR3 DNA: TGTGCCAGCAGCCAAGAACCCAACACCGGGGAGCTGTTTTTT

clone size: -
V gene: TRBV28
J gene: TRBJ1-2
D gene: -
CDR3 protein: CASSLEGGYTF
CDR3 DNA: TGTGCCAGCAGTTTAGAGGGTGGCTACACCTTC

clone size: -
V gene: TRBV28
J gene: TRBJ2-7
D gene: TRBD1
CDR3 protein: CASRGDRALTYEQYF
CDR3 DNA: TGTGCCAGCAGGGGTGACAGGGCCCTCACCTACGAGCAGTACTTC

clone size: -
V gene: TRBV6-5
J gene: TRBJ1-2
D gene: -
CDR3 protein: CASSFGQPNYGYTF
CDR3 DNA: TGTGCCAGCAGTTTTGGACAGCCCAACTATGGCTACACCTTC

clone size: -
V gene: TRBV7-2
J gene: TRBJ1-5
D gene: TRBD1
CDR3 protein: CASSQQGGQPQHF
CDR3 DNA: TGTGCCAGCAGCCAACAGGGGGGACAGCCCCAGCATTTT

clone size: few
V gene: TRBV25-1
J gene: TRBJ2-4
D gene: -
CDR3 protein: CASSEPGGNIQYF
CDR3 DNA: TGTGCCAGCAGTGAGCCAGGAGGGAACATTCAGTACTTC

clone size: -
V gene: TRBV7-2
J gene: TRBJ2-1
D gene: TRBD2
CDR3 protein: CASSSLPGLAGVSEQFF
CDR3 DNA: TGTGCCAGCAGCTCACTCCCCGGACTAGCGGGAGTGAGTGAGCAGTTCTTC

clone size: -
V gene: TRBV7-2
J gene: TRBJ2-1
D gene: TRBD2
CDR3 protein: CASSLAPHSGGEQFF
CDR3 DNA: TGTGCCAGCAGCTTAGCCCCCCATAGCGGGGGTGAGCAGTTCTTC

clone size: -
V gene: TRBV28
J gene: TRBJ2-6
D gene: -
CDR3 protein: CASSPRGLSGANVLTF
CDR3 DNA: TGTGCCAGCAGCCCCCGGGGGCTCTCTGGGGCCAACGTCCTGACTTTC

clone size: few
V gene: TRBV6-8
J gene: TRBJ1-1
D gene: -
CDR3 protein: CASRQPQGMNTEAFF
CDR3 DNA: TGTGCCAGCCGTCAACCACAGGGCATGAACACTGAAGCTTTCTTT

clone size: -
V gene: TRBV2
J gene: TRBJ2-3
D gene: TRBD2
CDR3 protein: CASRLLAGGGDTQYF
CDR3 DNA: TGTGCCAGCAGACTCCTAGCGGGAGGGGGAGATACGCAGTATTTT

clone size: once
V gene: TRBV5-4
J gene: TRBJ2-7
D gene: TRBD2
CDR3 protein: CASSRGHGGSSYEQYF
CDR3 DNA: TGTGCCAGCAGCAGGGGCCACGGCGGGAGCTCCTACGAGCAGTACTTC

clone size: -
V gene: TRBV5-4
J gene: TRBJ2-7
D gene: -
CDR3 protein: CASSHPRGGPNSYEQYF
CDR3 DNA: TGTGCCAGCAGCCACCCCAGGGGGGGGCCCAACTCCTACGAGCAGTACTTC

clone size: -
V gene: TRBV5-1
J gene: TRBJ2-5
D gene: TRBD1
CDR3 protein: CASSLGDRSPGEYF
CDR3 DNA: TGCGCCAGCAGCTTGGGGGACAGGTCGCCAGGGGAGTACTTC